Listed below are T cell receptor beta chains from one sample, sequenced in a study of cytomegalovirus exposure and HLA in healthy donors. The method was immunoSEQ multiplex PCR; TCRdb's version includes in-frame clones alone and lacks a portion of them. The data show about 160,000 clones, with around three quarters seen just once and roughly 1.5% held by the top ten. Material: PBMCs. All receptors come from a man between 40 and 49 years old in good health and CMV-seronegative. CDR3s include the opening cysteine and the closing phenylalanine or tryptophan. A D gene is named only where the DNA matches it firmly. Some rows have no size entry. The others give once, few or many, or a class for an expanded clone.

TRBJ2-3	.	.	TRBV19	CASSQVTGSTDTQYF	TGTGCCAGTAGTCAGGTTACAGGATCCACAGATACGCAGTATTTT
TRBJ2-2	once	.	TRBV6-5	CASSYGANTGELFF	TGTGCCAGCAGTTACGGAGCGAACACCGGGGAGCTGTTTTTT
TRBJ2-7	.	TRBD2	TRBV7-2	CASSFGPAGNPYEQYF	TGTGCCAGCAGCTTTGGGCCAGCGGGAAACCCCTACGAGCAGTACTTC
TRBJ1-4	.	.	TRBV2	CASLPDSRNEKLFF	TGTGCCAGCTTGCCGGACAGCAGAAATGAAAAACTGTTTTTT
TRBJ2-3	.	.	TRBV5-6	CASSHTDTQYF	TGTGCCAGCAGCCACACAGATACGCAGTATTTT
TRBJ2-3	.	TRBD2	TRBV5-1	CASSLSSGRAGKTDTQYF	TGCGCCAGCAGCTTGAGTAGCGGGAGGGCCGGTAAGACAGATACGCAGTATTTT
TRBJ1-2	.	.	TRBV7-9	CASSLGDASSLNYGYTF	TGTGCCAGCAGCTTAGGAGATGCGTCTTCCCTAAACTATGGCTACACCTTC
TRBJ1-4	.	TRBD1	TRBV25-1	CASSATTGVKEKLFF	TGTGCCAGCAGTGCGACGACAGGGGTAAAGGAAAAACTGTTTTTT
TRBJ2-7	once	TRBD1	TRBV7-2	CASSIRDNRQGSSFYEQYF	TGTGCCAGCAGCATTAGGGATAATAGACAGGGATCGAGCTTCTACGAGCAGTACTTC
TRBJ2-7	.	TRBD2	TRBV18	CASSPPGLVNYEQYF	TGTGCCAGCTCACCTCCGGGACTAGTAAACTACGAGCAGTACTTC
TRBJ2-1	.	TRBD2	TRBV15	CATSRDWDRTSGSKDNEQFF	TGTGCCACCAGCAGAGATTGGGACCGTACTAGCGGGAGTAAAGACAATGAGCAGTTCTTC
TRBJ2-1	once	.	TRBV9	CASSEPTGLTNNEQFF	TGTGCCAGCAGCGAACCCACAGGGTTGACCAACAATGAGCAGTTCTTC
TRBJ2-2	.	.	TRBV9	CASRTGTGELFF	TGTGCCAGCAGGACAGGCACCGGGGAGCTGTTTTTT
TRBJ2-7	.	.	TRBV5-1	CASSLGGEQYF	TGCGCCAGCAGCTTAGGGGGCGAGCAGTACTTC
TRBJ1-6	.	.	TRBV7-3	CASSLNPLGYNSPLHF	TGTGCCAGCAGCTTAAACCCCCTAGGTTATAATTCACCCCTCCACTTT
TRBJ2-1	.	.	TRBV29-1	CSVENRINALINEQFF	TGCAGCGTTGAAAACAGGATAAACGCCCTGATCAATGAGCAGTTCTTC
TRBJ1-3	.	TRBD1	TRBV4-1	CASSLGTDNTIYF	TGCGCCAGCAGCCTGGGGACAGATAACACCATATATTTT
TRBJ1-1	.	TRBD1	TRBV5-8	CASSTRTGGFTEAFF	TGTGCCAGCAGCACCCGGACAGGGGGCTTCACTGAAGCTTTCTTT
TRBJ1-5	.	.	TRBV30	CAWSTFDSNQPQHF	TGTGCCTGGTCTACTTTTGATAGCAATCAGCCCCAGCATTTT
TRBJ2-1	.	.	TRBV30	CAWKGAVEQFF	TGTGCCTGGAAAGGGGCGGTAGAGCAGTTCTTC
TRBJ1-2	.	.	TRBV28	CASSLSRDVVAGYTF	TGTGCCAGCAGTTTGTCCAGGGATGTCGTTGCAGGCTACACCTTC
TRBJ2-5	.	TRBD2	TRBV7-3	CASSLGTSVLETQYF	TGTGCCAGCAGCTTAGGAACTAGCGTATTAGAGACCCAGTACTTC
TRBJ2-4	.	.	TRBV5-1	CASSLPLQGPSNIQYF	TGCGCCAGCAGCTTGCCCCTTCAGGGTCCTTCCAACATTCAGTACTTC
TRBJ1-6	.	.	TRBV25-1	CASSVAGLGGSPLHF	TGTGCCAGCAGCGTAGCCGGGTTAGGAGGTTCACCCCTCCACTTT
TRBJ2-2	once	TRBD2	TRBV7-7	CASSSGLAGDSGELFF	TGTGCCAGCAGCTCGGGACTAGCGGGAGATTCCGGGGAGCTGTTTTTT
TRBJ2-2	few	.	TRBV28	CASSLSRVGGELFF	TGTGCCAGCAGTTTGAGCAGGGTGGGCGGGGAGCTGTTTTTT
TRBJ2-1	.	.	TRBV21-1	CASSIGSGTSLNEQFF	TGTGCCAGCAGCATTGGGTCCGGGACTAGCTTGAATGAGCAGTTCTTC
TRBJ2-3	once	.	TRBV5-8	CASSLGLPIGTDTQYF	TGTGCCAGCAGCTTGGGACTCCCGATAGGCACAGATACGCAGTATTTT
TRBJ1-6	.	TRBD1	TRBV30	CAWSTGQVNSPLHF	TGTGCCTGGAGTACAGGACAGGTCAATTCACCCCTCCACTTT
TRBJ1-2	once	.	TRBV28	CASSSQALGSYGYTF	TGTGCCAGCAGTTCACAGGCGCTCGGCAGCTATGGCTACACCTTC
TRBJ1-3	.	.	TRBV28	CASLRNSGGNIIYF	TGTGCCAGCCTCCGGAACTCGGGAGGAAACATCATATATTTT
TRBJ1-6	.	.	TRBV30	CASTLERGSPLHF	TGTGCCTCTACGTTAGAAAGGGGTTCACCCCTCCACTTT
TRBJ2-7	.	.	TRBV18	CASSGSGTPPYEQYF	TGTGCCAGCTCCGGCTCCGGGACTCCCCCCTACGAGCAGTACTTC
TRBJ2-3	.	.	TRBV7-3	CASSLGQPTDTQYF	TGTGCCAGCAGCCTCGGACAGCCCACAGATACGCAGTATTTT
TRBJ1-5	.	TRBD1	TRBV5-5	CASSRGQTNQPQHF	TGTGCCAGCAGCCGGGGACAGACCAATCAGCCCCAGCATTTT
TRBJ2-1	.	TRBD2	TRBV27	CASRIAGGGNEQFF	TGTGCCAGCAGAATAGCGGGAGGTGGAAATGAGCAGTTCTTC
TRBJ2-5	.	TRBD2	TRBV27	CASRIAGGETQYF	TGTGCCAGCAGGATAGCGGGAGGTGAGACCCAGTACTTC
TRBJ1-2	once	.	TRBV10-3	CAIRVQGFGYTF	TGTGCCATCAGGGTTCAGGGGTTTGGCTACACCTTC
TRBJ2-1	.	.	TRBV19	CASSDSGKQFF	TGTGCCAGTAGTGATAGCGGAAAGCAGTTCTTC
TRBJ2-3	once	.	TRBV6-5	CASSYSYSSTDTQYF	TGTGCCAGCAGTTACTCCTACTCTTCCACAGATACGCAGTATTTT
TRBJ2-5	.	TRBD1	TRBV6-5	CASSYGTVETQYF	TGTGCCAGCAGTTACGGGACAGTAGAGACCCAGTACTTC
TRBJ2-7	.	TRBD2	TRBV29-1	CSVEDPQRDYEQYF	TGCAGCGTTGAAGATCCCCAGCGGGACTACGAGCAGTACTTC
TRBJ2-6	.	.	TRBV11-1	CASSPSLGANVLTF	TGTGCCAGCAGTCCCTCCCTTGGGGCCAACGTCCTGACTTTC
TRBJ1-2	.	.	TRBV10-3	CAISDAGRGEDGYTF	TGTGCCATCAGTGATGCGGGCCGCGGAGAAGATGGCTACACCTTC
TRBJ1-1	once	.	TRBV27	CASRDLGRTEAFF	TGTGCCAGCAGAGACCTAGGGAGAACTGAAGCTTTCTTT
TRBJ2-5	.	.	TRBV2	CASTVLFQETQYF	TGTGCCAGCACTGTCTTGTTCCAAGAGACCCAGTACTTC
TRBJ2-2	.	.	TRBV19	CASRRTDTGELFF	TGTGCCAGTAGACGGACAGACACCGGGGAGCTGTTTTTT
TRBJ2-2	.	.	TRBV27	CASSPTSNTGELFF	TGTGCCAGCAGCCCTACTTCGAACACCGGGGAGCTGTTTTTT
TRBJ2-2	.	.	TRBV19	CASRKTSNTGELFF	TGTGCCAGTAGGAAAACTTCGAACACCGGGGAGCTGTTTTTT
TRBJ2-5	.	.	TRBV19	CASSRTTISRETQYF	TGTGCCAGTAGTAGGACTACTATTTCCAGGGAGACCCAGTACTTC
TRBJ2-7	.	TRBD1	TRBV5-1	CASGPRDRGEQYF	TGCGCCAGCGGTCCCCGGGACAGAGGGGAGCAGTACTTC
TRBJ1-2	.	TRBD1	TRBV5-1	CASSLQGGDYGYTF	TGCGCCAGCAGCTTACAGGGGGGGGACTATGGCTACACCTTC
TRBJ2-7	few	TRBD2	TRBV10-1	CASSLAGSYEQYF	TGCGCCAGCAGCCTAGCGGGCTCCTACGAGCAGTACTTC
TRBJ1-1	.	.	TRBV7-2	CASSLGGTTEAFF	TGTGCCAGCAGCTTGGGAGGGACCACTGAAGCTTTCTTT
TRBJ2-7	.	.	TRBV28	CASSGKLTGSFSYEQYF	TGTGCCAGCAGCGGAAAGCTGACCGGGAGTTTTTCCTACGAGCAGTACTTC
TRBJ2-7	.	TRBD1	TRBV5-1	CASSTSDRVYEQYF	TGCGCCAGCAGCACCTCGGACAGGGTTTACGAGCAGTACTTC
TRBJ2-7	.	TRBD1	TRBV2	CASRGTALGEQYF	TGTGCCAGCAGGGGGACAGCCCTCGGCGAGCAGTACTTC